Below, 15 T cell receptor beta chains from the same sample are listed, as sequenced in a study of T cell clones after liver transplantation. The repertoire was sequenced with immunoSEQ multiplex PCR; TCRdb's copy has only in-frame clones and lacks some. The data hold 65,000 to 85,000 clones, with 84% observed a single time. The input for sequencing was CD4+ T cells from blood, taken 48 months after liver transplant. Every receptor here comes from a human patient who received a liver transplant. A share of the T cells may be of graft donor origin.

The chain is built from TRBV5-1 and TRBJ2-5; D unresolved. The ends were cut back, 5 bases at V and 5 bases at J, with 19 bases in the middle. The germline V gene has CDR1 SGHRS and CDR2 YFSETQ. The CDR3 spans 15 residues. CDR3 sequence (DNA): TGCGCCAGCAGGGTAGTGACGGCGATCGGTGAGACCCAGTACTTC. Translated, it gives CASRVVTAIGETQYF.

The V call is TRBV2, the J call TRBJ2-1, with 12 positions matching TRBD2. There are 15 residues in the CDR3. Germline CDR1 and CDR2: SNHLY and FYNNEI. V was pared by 4 bases and J by 5 bases, with 3 bases of the junction left unmatched. The CDR3 sequence is CASSGRLAGDNEQFF. The CDR3 region has the DNA TGTGCCAGCAGTGGAAGACTAGCGGGAGACAATGAGCAGTTCTTC.

This chain connects TRBV27 to TRBJ1-6; maybe TRBD1 (6 bases). Trimming took 3 bases from V and 7 from J, leaving 10 bases between them. Germline CDR1 reads MNHEY; CDR2 reads SMNVEV (reference sequence). The CDR3 consists of 14 residues. As DNA, the CDR3 is TGTGCCAGCAGTTTCAGGGGCGGGAATTCACCCCTCCACTTT. Encoded protein: CASSFRGGNSPLHF.

The V and J genes are TRBV4-3 and TRBJ1-4; D possibly corresponds to TRBD1 (6 bases). The CDR3 totals 14 residues. Per the germline V gene, CDR1 is LGHNA and CDR2 is YSLEER. V was cut by 3 bases and J by 4 bases, with 9 bases left in between. For the CDR3, the DNA is TGCGCCAGCAGCCAGGAGGACAGTAATGAAAAACTGTTTTTT. Protein sequence: CASSQEDSNEKLFF.

The sample holds a few counts of this clone. The chain combines TRBV5-4 with TRBJ1-2; D possibly corresponds to TRBD1 (5 bases). CDR3 size: 15 residues. Germline CDR1 and CDR2: SGHNT and YYREEE (reference sequence). Trimming pared 4 bases from V and 8 bases from J, leaving 21 bases between. CDR3 nucleotide sequence: TGTGCCAGCAGCGCCCGGGACCCCCATCTGAGGGGCTACACCTTC. Translation: CASSARDPHLRGYTF.

The chain is built from TRBV7-2 and TRBJ1-3; 7 bases are shared with TRBD1. With 5 bases clipped from V and 0 bases from J, the junction kept 4 bases outside the gene matches. The CDR3 length is 15 residues. CDR1 is SGHTA, CDR2 FQGNSA, per germline. CDR3 sequence reads: CASSAGTASGNTIYF. The CDR3 bases are TGTGCCAGCAGCGCGGGGACAGCCTCTGGAAACACCATATATTTT.

This chain uses TRBV19 with TRBJ2-3; the match to TRBD2 covers 9 bases. The V segment lost 8 bases and the J segment 4 bases; nucleotides outside the gene matches: 7. The CDR3 spans 14 residues. From germline, CDR1 is LNHDA and CDR2 SQIVND (reference sequence). CDR3: CASAASGTPDTQYF. CDR3 sequence (DNA): TGTGCCAGTGCCGCTAGCGGGACCCCAGATACGCAGTATTTT.

The V call is TRBV30, the J call TRBJ2-3; D is ambiguous. CDR3 length: 13 residues. The V and J ends lost 3 bases and 3 bases respectively, with 10 bases between them. Germline V gene data show CDR1 as GTSNPN and CDR2 as SVGIG (reference sequence). The CDR3 sequence is CAWRTVGTDTQYF. The CDR3 region has the DNA TGTGCCTGGAGGACGGTCGGGACAGATACGCAGTATTTT.

The chain links TRBV4-1 to TRBJ2-7; D assignment may be TRBD1 or TRBD2 (9 bases each). The CDR3 runs to 16 residues. The germline V and J ends were trimmed by 5 bases and 5 bases, with 22 bases remaining between them. The germline CDR1 and CDR2 sequences are MGHRA and YSYEKL. The CDR3 is CASSDRGGSGRNEQYF. Here the CDR3 DNA reads TGCGCCAGCAGCGACAGGGGGGGTAGCGGGAGAAACGAGCAGTACTTC.

Here the CDR3 DNA reads TGTGCCAGCAGCCCCTCTGGAGGAAGTAGCGAGCAGTACTTC. Its translation is CASSPSGGSSEQYF. This chain links TRBV4-2 with TRBJ2-7; D is possibly TRBD2 (5 bases). Trimming pared 4 bases from V and 6 bases from J, leaving 16 bases between. The CDR3 has 14 residues. Germline loops: CDR1 LGHNA, CDR2 YNFKEQ.

V is TRBV7-8 and J is TRBJ1-1; unclear D gene. This CDR3 has 13 amino acids. Trimming removed 5 bases at V and 5 bases at J, with 12 bases between. Germline CDR1 and CDR2: SGHVS and FQNEAQ. The CDR3, as DNA: TGTGCCAGCAGCCGGACCAGAGAGACTGAAGCTTTCTTT. This encodes CASSRTRETEAFF.

The V gene is TRBV4-2, the J gene TRBJ2-3; 8 nucleotides align to TRBD2. Germline loops: CDR1 LGHNA, CDR2 YNFKEQ. This CDR3 contains 16 residues. V lost 0 bases, J lost 3 bases, and 5 bases stayed unmatched. CDR3 sequence reads: CASSQDAGGSTDTQYF. Here the CDR3 DNA reads TGTGCCAGCAGCCAAGATGCGGGGGGATCTACAGATACGCAGTATTTT.

The chain links TRBV5-1 to TRBJ1-2; D may be TRBD1 (5 bases). CDR1 is SGHRS, CDR2 YFSETQ, per germline. The length of the CDR3 is 12 residues. Trimming stripped 7 bases from V and 4 bases from J, with 11 bases between. CDR3 coding DNA: TGCGCCAGCCGGGACGTCGGCTATGGCTACACCTTC. It is translated as CASRDVGYGYTF.

This clone was picked up a small number of times. The rearrangement joins TRBV28 to TRBJ1-4; no clear D gene. This CDR3 region has 11 residues. Germline assignment: CDR1 MDHEN and CDR2 SYDVKM. V was cut by 1 base and J by 7 bases, with 1 base left in between. CDR3 sequence: CASSLSEKLFF. In DNA, the CDR3 is TGTGCCAGCAGTTTATCTGAAAAACTGTTTTTT.

The chain has TRBV11-2 and TRBJ2-3, with 8 bases matching TRBD1. This CDR3 is 16 amino acids long. Germline assignment: CDR1 SGHAT and CDR2 FQNNGV. V lost 7 bases to trimming and J lost 4 bases; unmatched junction nucleotides: 13. CDR3 sequence reads: CASTQKTGGLPDTQYF. DNA for the CDR3: TGTGCCAGCACCCAAAAAACAGGGGGTCTCCCAGATACGCAGTATTTT.